A single sample gave rise to the 5 T cell receptor beta chains below, sequenced in a study of T cells expressing NK-cell markers. For each CDR3 protein, TCRdb gives one entry from its re-call of the 5' RACE reads, without DNA. The record lists more than 400,000 distinct CDR3 sequences, of which the ten most abundant hold 7.3%. Material for sequencing was blood T cells: a sorted CD56 or NKG2C T cell subset, CD4+ or CD8+ T cells, or bulk PBMC T cells (not recorded which). The receptors come from a woman aged 18 to 75 in good health.

The genes are TRBV12-3 or TRBV12-4 and TRBJ1-2. The CDR3 is made up of 13 amino acids. The CDR3 here is CASSFSSNYGYTF.

This chain's CDR3 is CASSSSWGGNEQFF. The rearrangement links TRBV6-5 to TRBJ2-1; TCRdb's D call of TRBD1 is untestable without DNA. The CDR3 has 14 residues. The germline V gene encodes CDR1 MNHEY and CDR2 SVGAGI.

V and J are TRBV6-1 and TRBJ2-7; the TCRdb D gene call, TRBD2, has no DNA to confirm it. The CDR3 runs to 17 residues. In germline, CDR1 is MNHNS, CDR2 SASEGT. The CDR3 protein is CASSPGLAGGLGYEQYF.

The chain is built from TRBV7-2 and TRBJ1-3; TCRdb proposes TRBD1, but this gene call is untestable without DNA. CDR1 and CDR2 (germline): SGHTA, FQGNSA. The CDR3 spans 14 residues. This CDR3 is CASSQQGGGNTIYF.

The J gene is TRBJ2-1, the V gene TRBV28; TCRdb returns TRBD2, unconfirmable since there is no DNA. CDR3 length: 17 amino acids. The germline gives CDR1 MDHEN, CDR2 SYDVKM. CDR3 sequence: CASSLRGGGVLYNEQFF.